These 18 T cell receptor beta chains were all obtained from the same sample, sequenced in a study of blood T cell repertoires in COVID-19. Sequencing used immunoSEQ multiplex PCR; TCRdb keeps in-frame clones, though not all of them. Altogether more than 95,000 clones are present, roughly three quarters being singletons, with the ten largest covering around a third. Sequenced material: peripheral blood. The receptors derive from a middle-aged man with active or convalescent COVID-19.

The chain joins TRBV6-1 to TRBJ1-5; D is uncertain. V gave up 1 base and J gave up 9 bases, with 10 bases separating them. Germline CDR1 is MNHNS and CDR2 is SASEGT. CDR3 length: 13 amino acids. The CDR3 here is CASSEGPGRPQHF. DNA for the CDR3: TGTGCCAGCAGTGAAGGGCCCGGGAGGCCCCAGCATTTT.

The V call is TRBV15, the J call TRBJ2-2; TRBD1 agrees at 10 bases. V gave up 3 bases and J gave up 6 bases; unmatched junction bases: 4. CDR1 and CDR2 (germline): LNHNV, YYDKDF (reference sequence). The CDR3 has 15 residues. CDR3 in amino acids: CATSRAGTGAGELFF. CDR3 nucleotides: TGTGCCACCAGCAGGGCCGGGACAGGGGCCGGGGAGCTGTTTTTT.

This rearrangement joins TRBV7-6 to TRBJ1-6; D unresolved. Germline assignment: CDR1 SGHVS and CDR2 FNYEAQ. The CDR3 contains 12 residues. Trimming removed 5 bases from V and 14 bases from J, with 13 bases in between. CDR3 sequence: CASSTPTGSLHF. In DNA, the CDR3 is TGTGCCAGCAGCACCCCTACGGGGTCCCTCCACTTT. The entire variable domain, with the rest obtained from reference TRBV7-6 and TRBJ1-6, is as follows: GAGVSQSPRYKVTKRGQDVALRCDPISGHVSLYWYRQALGQGPEFLTYFNYEAQQDKSGLPNDRFSAERPEGSISTLTIQRTEQRDSAMYRCASSTPTGSLHFGNGTRLTVT.

CDR3 sequence: CASSLSRQNYGYTF. The CDR3 DNA is TGCGCCAGCAGCTTATCCCGACAGAACTATGGCTACACCTTC. The chain recombines TRBV5-1 with TRBJ1-2; D might be TRBD1 (5 bases). This CDR3 has 14 amino acids. Germline V gives CDR1 SGHRS, CDR2 YFSETQ. Trimming pared 2 bases from V and 2 bases from J, leaving 10 bases between.

V gene TRBV6-5 combines with J gene TRBJ1-2; TRBD1 might be the D (5 bases). This CDR3 is built from 14 residues. In germline, CDR1 is MNHEY, CDR2 SVGAGI. V lost 2 bases and J lost 3, with 10 bases in between. The CDR3 loop is CASSYLVGDYGYTF. As DNA, the CDR3 is TGTGCCAGCAGTTACCTCGTAGGGGACTATGGCTACACCTTC.

The rearrangement uses TRBV2 and TRBJ2-3; 8 bases fit TRBD1. This CDR3 contains 13 residues. Losses at the gene ends were 7 bases for V and 9 bases for J; bases not matched to a gene: 9. Germline CDR1 is SNHLY and CDR2 is FYNNEI. CDR3 sequence: CASNWDGTGTQYF. Written as DNA, the CDR3 is TGTGCCAGCAATTGGGATGGGACAGGAACGCAGTATTTT.

About this clone itself: A read error may produce the germline difference seen at one junction end. The V gene is TRBV7-7, the J gene TRBJ1-6, with 7 bases fitting TRBD1. CDR1 and CDR2 from the germline V gene are SSHAT and FNYEAQ (reference sequence). This CDR3 is 16 amino acids long. The CDR3 sequence: CASSYPGTVYNSPLHF. The CDR3 DNA follows: TGTGCTAGCAGCTACCCCGGGACAGTATATAATTCACCCCTCCACTTT.

The rearrangement uses TRBV30 and TRBJ1-3, with unresolved D. From germline, CDR1 is GTSNPN and CDR2 SVGIG (reference sequence). This CDR3 has 13 residues. V lost 1 base and J 7 bases, leaving 11 bases between the germline ends. CDR3 DNA sequence: TGTGCCTGGAGTGCCGACGCGGTGAACACCATATATTTT. Translating gives CAWSADAVNTIYF.

This clone was seen ten or more times. J is TRBJ2-7 and V is TRBV5-4; the match to TRBD1 covers 7 bases. V lost 6 bases to trimming and J lost 0 bases; unmatched junction nucleotides: 6. The CDR3 runs to 14 residues. Looked up from germline, CDR1 is SGHNT and CDR2 is YYREEE (reference sequence). The CDR3 loop is CASTRQGGSYEQYF. The CDR3 nucleotides read TGTGCCAGCACCCGACAGGGTGGCTCCTACGAGCAGTACTTC.

The chain employs TRBV28 and TRBJ1-4; D unclear. This CDR3 has 15 residues. Trimming took 7 bases from V and 10 from J, leaving 22 bases between them. Per germline, CDR1 MDHEN and CDR2 SYDVKM. CDR3 sequence (DNA): TGTGCCAGCAAAATCTCCGATGGAACACTAGGAAAACTGTTTTTT. It codes for CASKISDGTLGKLFF. Full variable domain (rest looked up from reference TRBV28 and TRBJ1-4): DVKVTQSSRYLVKRTGEKVFLECVQDMDHENMFWYRQDPGLGLRLIYFSYDVKMKEKGDIPEGYSVSREKKERFSLILESASTNQTSMYLCASKISDGTLGKLFFGSGTQLSVL.

The rearrangement links TRBV5-1 to TRBJ1-2, with unresolved D. CDR3 length equals 13 residues. Germline V gene sequence: CDR1 SGHRS, CDR2 YFSETQ. The V gene lost 0 bases and the J gene lost 8 bases, with 11 bases spanning the gap. CDR3 nucleotides: TGCGCCAGCAGCTTGGAAGGGCAGCGGGGCTACACCTTC. Translated, it gives CASSLEGQRGYTF.

The chain uses TRBV11-2 and TRBJ1-1; the D is unclear. The ends were cut back, 5 bases at V and 1 base at J, with 5 bases in the middle. The CDR3 runs 12 residues. Looked up from germline, CDR1 is SGHAT and CDR2 is FQNNGV. The DNA of the CDR3 is TGTGCCAGCAGCAACAAGAACACTGAAGCTTTCTTT. Amino acids: CASSNKNTEAFF.

The rearrangement uses TRBV7-2 and TRBJ1-1; TRBD1 is a possible D gene (5 bases). V lost 1 base and J lost 11, with 14 bases in between. CDR3 size: 13 residues. Per the germline V gene, CDR1 is SGHTA and CDR2 is FQGNSA. The CDR3 region has the DNA TGTGCCAGCAGCTTAGATACGGCAGGGAAGGCTTTCTTT. It codes for CASSLDTAGKAFF.

The chain recombines TRBV19 with TRBJ2-7, with 13 bases fitting TRBD2. The CDR3 is made up of 16 amino acids. Germline trimming cut 3 bases from V and 5 bases from J; bases unmatched to any gene: 7. Germline V gives CDR1 LNHDA, CDR2 SQIVND (reference sequence). DNA for the CDR3: TGTGCCAGTAGTATCAAGGGACTAGCGGGGACCGACGAGCAGTACTTC. This translates into CASSIKGLAGTDEQYF.

V gene TRBV18 combines with J gene TRBJ1-5; no reliable D call. This CDR3 has 13 amino acids. V lost 6 bases, J lost 6 bases, and 12 bases lay in between. Germline CDR1 KGHSH, CDR2 LQKENI. CDR3 bases: TGTGCCAGCTCCGAGGTGGAGGGTCAGCCCCAGCATTTT. Protein sequence: CASSEVEGQPQHF.

This clone was picked up a small number of times. The chain uses TRBV5-1 and TRBJ2-7; TRBD2 matches 8 bases. The CDR3 contains 14 residues. V lost 1 base and J lost 0; bases outside the gene matches: 0. Germline V gene data show CDR1 as SGHRS and CDR2 as YFSETQ. The CDR3 is CASSLTSGSYEQYF. DNA of the CDR3: TGCGCCAGCAGCTTGACTAGCGGCTCCTACGAGCAGTACTTC.

V and J are TRBV5-1 and TRBJ1-2, with TRBD1 identical over 11 bases. Unmatched junction bases numbered 5, after V lost 2 bases and J lost 5 bases. Germline V gene sequence: CDR1 SGHRS, CDR2 YFSETQ. This CDR3 is built from 15 residues. CDR3 nucleotide sequence: TGCGCCAGCAGCTTAGGACAGGGGGCGAGGTATGGCTACACCTTC. This codes for CASSLGQGARYGYTF.

The V call is TRBV18, the J call TRBJ2-3; D call uncertain. V shed 3 bases and J shed 4 bases, with 2 bases lying between them. The V gene's germline CDR1 is KGHSH and CDR2 LQKENI. There are 11 residues in the CDR3. Here the CDR3 reads CASSPADTQYF. CDR3 coding DNA: TGTGCCAGCTCACCCGCAGATACGCAGTATTTT.